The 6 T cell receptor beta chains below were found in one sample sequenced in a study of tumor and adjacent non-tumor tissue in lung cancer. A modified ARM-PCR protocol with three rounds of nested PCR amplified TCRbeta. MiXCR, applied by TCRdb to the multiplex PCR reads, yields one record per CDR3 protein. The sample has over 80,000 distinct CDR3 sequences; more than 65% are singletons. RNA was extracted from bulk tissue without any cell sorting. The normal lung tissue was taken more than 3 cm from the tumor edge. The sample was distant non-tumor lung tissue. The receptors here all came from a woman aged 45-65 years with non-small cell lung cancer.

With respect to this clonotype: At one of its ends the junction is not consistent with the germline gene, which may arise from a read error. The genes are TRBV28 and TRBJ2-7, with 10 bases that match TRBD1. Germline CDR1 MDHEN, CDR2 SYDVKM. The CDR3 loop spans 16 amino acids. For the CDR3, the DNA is TGTACCAGCAGTTCCAACCGGGACAGGGGCGCGGTTGAGCAATACTTC. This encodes CTSSSNRDRGAVEQYF. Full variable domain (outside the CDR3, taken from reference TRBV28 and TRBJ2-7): DVKVTQSSRYLVKRTGEKVFLECVQDMDHENMFWYRQDPGLGLRLIYFSYDVKMKEKGDIPEGYSVSREKKERFSLILESASTNQTSMYLCTSSSNRDRGAVEQYFGPGTRLTVT.

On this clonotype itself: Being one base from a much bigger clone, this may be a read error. The CDR3 DNA follows: TGTGCCAGCAGTTATACAGGAAACACTAAAGCTTTCTTT. Amino acid sequence: CASSYTGNTKAFF. The V gene is TRBV7-8, the J gene TRBJ1-1; TRBD1 might be the D (5 bases). This CDR3 is 13 amino acids long. The V gene's germline CDR1 is SGHVS and CDR2 FQNEAQ.

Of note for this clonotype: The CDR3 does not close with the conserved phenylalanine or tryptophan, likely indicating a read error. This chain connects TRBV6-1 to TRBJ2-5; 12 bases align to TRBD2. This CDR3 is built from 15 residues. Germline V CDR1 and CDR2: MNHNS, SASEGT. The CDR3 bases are TGTGCCAGCAGTGGACTAGCGGGAGACCAAGAGACTCAGTACATC. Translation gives CASSGLAGDQETQYI.

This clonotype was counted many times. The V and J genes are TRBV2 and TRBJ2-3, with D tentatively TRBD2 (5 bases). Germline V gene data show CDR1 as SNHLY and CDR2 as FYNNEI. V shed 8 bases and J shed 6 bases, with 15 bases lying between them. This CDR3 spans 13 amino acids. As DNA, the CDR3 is TGTGCCAGCCAAACCGAGGGTCTGGATACGCAGTATTTT. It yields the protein CASQTEGLDTQYF.

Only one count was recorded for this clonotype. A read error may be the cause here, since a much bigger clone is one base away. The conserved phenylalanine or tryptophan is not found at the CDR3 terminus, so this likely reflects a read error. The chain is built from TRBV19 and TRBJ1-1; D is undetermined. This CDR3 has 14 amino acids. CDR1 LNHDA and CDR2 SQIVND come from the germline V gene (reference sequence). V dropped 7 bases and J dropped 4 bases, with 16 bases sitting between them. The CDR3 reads CASMKLDLRTEAFI. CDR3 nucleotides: TGTGCCAGTATGAAGCTAGATCTGCGCACTGAAGCTTTCATT.

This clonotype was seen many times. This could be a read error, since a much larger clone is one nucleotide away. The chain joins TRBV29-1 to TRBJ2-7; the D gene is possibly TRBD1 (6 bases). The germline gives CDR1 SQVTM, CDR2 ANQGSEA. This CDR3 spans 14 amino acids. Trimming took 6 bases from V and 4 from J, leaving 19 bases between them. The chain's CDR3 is CSVLRTEGGYEQYF. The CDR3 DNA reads TGCAGCGTGCTCAGGACAGAGGGCGGGTACGAGCAGTACTTC.